A selection of T cell receptor beta chains follows, all from one sample in a study of T cells in Graves' hyperthyroidism and ophthalmopathy. From the multiplex PCR reads, TCRdb called clonotypes with MiXCR, one entry per CDR3 protein. The data hold approximately 700,000 distinct CDR3 sequences, with 16% observed a single time. Material for sequencing was blood. The receptors come from a man aged 18 to 29 with Graves' hyperthyroidism. Both conserved end residues are part of each CDR3. The order of the fields is V gene, clone size, D gene, J gene, CDR3 DNA, CDR3 protein. The D gene is left open where the match is weak. The size of a clone is reported for some rows only, either as once, few or many, or as a class for expanded clones.

TRBV12-3/TRBV12-4	many	TRBD2	TRBJ2-3	TGTGCCAGCAGTGGGACTAGCGACAGCACAGATACGCAGTATTTT	CASSGTSDSTDTQYF
TRBV28	few	TRBD1	TRBJ2-7	TGTGCCAGCAGTCCTCCGGGACAGGGGGGGTTTATCGAGCAGTACTTC	CASSPPGQGGFIEQYF
TRBV6-2/TRBV6-3	many	-	TRBJ2-1	TGTGCCAGCAGTTACGTTAGGAGCTCCTACAATGAGCAGTTCTTC	CASSYVRSSYNEQFF
TRBV12-3/TRBV12-4	many	TRBD2	TRBJ2-5	TGTGCCAGCAGTTTGACTAGCGGGCTAGAGACCCAGTACTTC	CASSLTSGLETQYF
TRBV19	-	TRBD1	TRBJ2-7	TGTGCCAGTAGTATTCCCGGGACAGGGAGCGACGAGCAGTACTTC	CASSIPGTGSDEQYF
TRBV20-1	many	TRBD1	TRBJ1-2	TGCAGTGCCACCGGACAGGGAAACTATGGCTACACCTTC	CSATGQGNYGYTF
TRBV15	-	TRBD1	TRBJ1-5	TGTGCCACCAGCCCGGGACAGGGGGCTTATAGCAATCAGCCCCAGCATTTT	CATSPGQGAYSNQPQHF
TRBV14	few	-	TRBJ2-7	TGTGCCAGCACGGCGATGGAGATCTCCTACGAGCAGTACTTC	CASTAMEISYEQYF
TRBV12-3/TRBV12-4	few	-	TRBJ2-3	TGTGCCAGCAGTCAGGGGAACAGGGATACGCAGTATTTT	CASSQGNRDTQYF
TRBV28	many	-	TRBJ2-1	TGTGCCAGCAGTACCTGGGACCCCGAGCAGTTCTTC	CASSTWDPEQFF
TRBV19	-	TRBD1	TRBJ1-1	TGTGCCAGTAGTTCGCGGACAGGCATGAACACTGAAGCTTTCTTT	CASSSRTGMNTEAFF
TRBV27	many	-	TRBJ2-1	TGTGCCAGCAGTTTTCGACGGGGGGCACCCTCACCCCGCTACAATGAGCAGTTCTTC	CASSFRRGAPSPRYNEQFF
TRBV12-5	-	TRBD1	TRBJ2-6	TGTGCTAGTGGCCCTCCCTGGACAGGTAACTCTGGGGCCAACGTCCTGACTTTC	CASGPPWTGNSGANVLTF
TRBV6-1	few	-	TRBJ1-2	TGTGCCAGCAGTGAATTAAGTGTCGGTGGCTACACCTTC	CASSELSVGGYTF
TRBV6-1	few	-	TRBJ1-2	TGTGCCAGCAGAGAACAGGACGGGCATGGCTACACCTTC	CASREQDGHGYTF
TRBV7-9	many	-	TRBJ2-2	TGTGCCAGCCGCACTCCTCCGGGAAGAGGCGGGGAGCTGTTTTTT	CASRTPPGRGGELFF
TRBV20-1	few	-	TRBJ1-5	TGCAGTGCTAGAGGGGGAAGGGCTAGCAATCAGCCCCAGCATTTT	CSARGGRASNQPQHF
TRBV2	-	-	TRBJ1-5	TGTGCCAGCAGTGTAGGACAAATATATAGCAATCAGCCCCAGCATTTT	CASSVGQIYSNQPQHF
TRBV28	-	-	TRBJ2-4	TGTGCCAGCAGTTTAGTGCCGACGGGGGTACCCAAAAACATTCAGTACTTC	CASSLVPTGVPKNIQYF
TRBV7-3	many	TRBD1	TRBJ1-2	TGTGCCAGCAGCTTAACAGGGACAGAGGATGGCTACACCTTC	CASSLTGTEDGYTF
TRBV6-1	-	TRBD1	TRBJ2-5	TGTGCCAGCAGCCATGGGACAGCAGAGACCCAGTACTTC	CASSHGTAETQYF
TRBV20-1	many	TRBD1	TRBJ1-1	TGCAGTGCCACCGCCGAAAGGTCGAGGGGGCTAGGGAACACTGAAGCTTTCTTT	CSATAERSRGLGNTEAFF
TRBV20-1	-	-	TRBJ1-1	TGCAGTGCACCAGGGCGGGGAAGGAACACTGAAGCTTTCTTT	CSAPGRGRNTEAFF
TRBV6-2/TRBV6-3	many	-	TRBJ2-7	TGTGCCAGCTACGGGAATTGGTACGAGGGGCAGTACTTC	CASYGNWYEGQYF
TRBV3-1	-	TRBD2	TRBJ2-1	TGTGCCAGCAGCCCCCCGAGACTAGCGGCAAAGCAAATTAAGAGCTCCTACAATGAGCAGTTCTTC	CASSPPRLAAKQIKSSYNEQFF
TRBV20-1	-	-	TRBJ2-3	TGCAGTGCCCTCAGGGGAACTGGCACAGATACGCAGTATTTT	CSALRGTGTDTQYF
TRBV19	-	TRBD1	TRBJ1-2	TGTGCCAGTACCTTGGACAGGGGGGCTTTTTATGGCTACACCTTC	CASTLDRGAFYGYTF
TRBV3-1	few	-	TRBJ2-7	TGTGCCAGCAGCCCAACGGGCCAGCGATTGGAGCAGTACTTC	CASSPTGQRLEQYF
TRBV5-1	-	-	TRBJ2-7	TGCGCCAGCAGCTCCTCTTGGGGGCCGGGCCACGAGCAGTACTTC	CASSSSWGPGHEQYF
TRBV5-6	-	-	TRBJ2-5	TGTGCCAGCAGCCCCCGGGGGCGGTCGATCGCCGAGACCCAGTACTTC	CASSPRGRSIAETQYF
TRBV5-1	-	TRBD2	TRBJ2-7	TGCGCCAGCAGCTTACGCGGGAGGGTCGACGAGCAGTACTTC	CASSLRGRVDEQYF
TRBV20-1	many	-	TRBJ1-1	TGCAGTGCTCGGGACGTAAACACTGAAGCTTTCTTT	CSARDVNTEAFF
TRBV7-6	-	TRBD2	TRBJ2-7	TGTGCCAGCAGCAGGAGCGGGAGGGCCAGGTACAACGAGCAGTACTTC	CASSRSGRARYNEQYF
TRBV28	many	-	TRBJ2-5	TGTGCCAGCCAAGAAAGCCTTCAAGAGACCCAGTACTTC	CASQESLQETQYF
TRBV27	-	-	TRBJ1-1	TGTGCCAGCAGCCCTGGGGGGTGTGGTACTGAAGCTTTCTTT	CASSPGGCGTEAFF
TRBV28	-	TRBD2	TRBJ2-5	TGTGCCAGCAGTGCCTCCGGGACTAGCGGGATGGGGGAGACCCAGTACTTC	CASSASGTSGMGETQYF
TRBV2	few	-	TRBJ1-2	TGTGCCAGCAGTGATAGCCTCTATGGCTACACCTTC	CASSDSLYGYTF
TRBV20-1	-	TRBD2	TRBJ2-1	TGCAGTGCTAGTGGTGCGGGAGGGGGCAATGAGCAGTTCTTC	CSASGAGGGNEQFF
TRBV28	many	TRBD1	TRBJ2-1	TGTGCCAGCAGTGATACAGGGGGCGGCGGTGAGCAGTTCTTC	CASSDTGGGGEQFF
TRBV6-4	few	-	TRBJ2-3	TGTGCCAGCAGTGACAGTGATGGAGATACGCAGTATTTT	CASSDSDGDTQYF
TRBV6-6	many	-	TRBJ2-1	TGTGCCAGCAGTTACAGAGTCGATGAGCAGTTCTTC	CASSYRVDEQFF
TRBV27	many	TRBD2	TRBJ2-1	TGTGCCAGCTCGATTCTAGCGGGAGGGTACAATGAGCAGTTCTTC	CASSILAGGYNEQFF
TRBV2	many	TRBD2	TRBJ2-4	TGTGCCAGAGCGACTAGCGGGAAAAACATTCAGTACTTC	CARATSGKNIQYF
TRBV20-1	many	-	TRBJ2-2	TGCAGTGCTAAAGGAACCGGGGAGCTGTTTTTT	CSAKGTGELFF
TRBV18	-	-	TRBJ2-1	TGTGCCAGCTCACCACAGGGTACCTCCTACAATGAGCAGTTCTTC	CASSPQGTSYNEQFF
TRBV2	many	-	TRBJ2-7	TGTGCCAGCAGTCGGGACAATCTTAACGAGCAGTACTTC	CASSRDNLNEQYF
TRBV29-1	-	TRBD1	TRBJ1-1	TGCAGCGTAAAGACAGGGGGCACTGAAGCTTTCTTT	CSVKTGGTEAFF
TRBV7-3	-	TRBD1	TRBJ1-2	TGTGCCAGCAGCTTCCCAGGGGGCCGGGGCTACACCTTC	CASSFPGGRGYTF
TRBV6-4	few	TRBD1	TRBJ1-4	TGTGCCAGCAGGCTGGGACAGGGGACAACTAATGAAAAACTGTTTTTT	CASRLGQGTTNEKLFF
TRBV20-1	few	-	TRBJ2-5	TGCAGTGCTAGAGACCCATTCGGGGGGCGGGAGACCCAGTACTTC	CSARDPFGGRETQYF
TRBV11-3	-	-	TRBJ2-1	TGTGCCAGCCGCCGGGACTCCTACTTTAATGAGCAGTTCTTC	CASRRDSYFNEQFF
TRBV4-3	-	-	TRBJ2-1	TGCGCCAGCAGCCACACAGGGGGGGATGAGCAGTTCTTC	CASSHTGGDEQFF
TRBV2	many	TRBD1	TRBJ1-1	TGTGCCAGCACTAAGGACAGGGACACTGAAGCTTTCTTT	CASTKDRDTEAFF
TRBV12-3/TRBV12-4	many	-	TRBJ1-1	TGTGCCAGCAGTTCCCCCCGGGACCAGAACACTGAAGCTTTCTTT	CASSSPRDQNTEAFF